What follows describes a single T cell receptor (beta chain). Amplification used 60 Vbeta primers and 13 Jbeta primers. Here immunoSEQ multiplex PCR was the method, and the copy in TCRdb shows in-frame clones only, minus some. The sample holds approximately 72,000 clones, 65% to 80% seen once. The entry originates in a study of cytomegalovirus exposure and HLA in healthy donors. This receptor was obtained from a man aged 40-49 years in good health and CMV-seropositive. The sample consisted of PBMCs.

CDR3: CATRQGTPYGYTF. The CDR3 coding sequence is TGTGCCACCCGACAGGGGACCCCCTATGGCTACACCTTC. J is TRBJ1-2 and V is TRBV2; 8 positions match TRBD1. V shed 10 bases and J 4 bases; nucleotides not matched to a gene: 8. The CDR3 runs 13 residues. Germline CDR1 reads SNHLY; CDR2 reads FYNNEI.